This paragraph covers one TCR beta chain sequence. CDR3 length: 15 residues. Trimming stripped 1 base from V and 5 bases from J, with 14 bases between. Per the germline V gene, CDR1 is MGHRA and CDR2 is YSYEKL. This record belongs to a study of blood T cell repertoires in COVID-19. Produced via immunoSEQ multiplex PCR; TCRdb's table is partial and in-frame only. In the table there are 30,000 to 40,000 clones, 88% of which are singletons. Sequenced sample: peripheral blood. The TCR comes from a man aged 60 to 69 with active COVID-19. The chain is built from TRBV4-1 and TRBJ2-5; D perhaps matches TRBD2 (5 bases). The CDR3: CASSQVEASLETQYF. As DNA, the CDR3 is TGCGCCAGCAGCCAAGTTGAGGCTAGCCTTGAGACCCAGTACTTC.